This T cell receptor (beta chain) was recovered during a study of blood T cell repertoires in COVID-19. Study-wide background: The United States, Italy and Spain were the sources of the acute and convalescent COVID-19 samples. T cells, B-cell-depleted T cells, or PBMCs supplied cDNA or gDNA.

Per the authors' pipeline: Amplification with reference gene primers provided the estimates of nucleated cell counts. Sequencing was performed with immunoSEQ multiplex PCR; in TCRdb, only in-frame clones are kept and a portion is missing. V and J calls and clone size follow that table, whereas D and trimming were derived from the DNA. The sample shows a few hundred thousand clones, about nine tenths of them seen only once. Trimming pared 4 bases from V and 3 bases from J, leaving 9 bases between. Germline V gene lookup returns CDR1 SGHNT and CDR2 YENEEA. CDR3 length equals 13 residues. Sequenced sample: peripheral blood. The chain employs TRBV11-3 and TRBJ1-1, with D possibly TRBD1 on 6 matching bases. The receptor was derived from a middle-aged man who had recovered from COVID-19. The CDR3 is CASSSGQYTEAFF. CDR3 bases: TGTGCCAGCAGCTCCGGACAGTACACTGAAGCTTTCTTT.